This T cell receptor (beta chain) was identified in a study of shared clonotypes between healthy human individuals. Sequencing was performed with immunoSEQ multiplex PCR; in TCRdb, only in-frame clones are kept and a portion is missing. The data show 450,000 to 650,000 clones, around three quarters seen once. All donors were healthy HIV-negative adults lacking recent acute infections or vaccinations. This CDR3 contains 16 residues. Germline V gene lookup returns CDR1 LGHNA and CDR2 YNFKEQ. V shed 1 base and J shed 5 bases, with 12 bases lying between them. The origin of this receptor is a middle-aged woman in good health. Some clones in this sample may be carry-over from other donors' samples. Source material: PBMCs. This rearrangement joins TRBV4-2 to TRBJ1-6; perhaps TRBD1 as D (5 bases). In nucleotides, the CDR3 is TGTGCCAGCAGCCAAGTGGCCAGGGTAGATAATTCACCCCTCCACTTT. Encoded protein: CASSQVARVDNSPLHF.